These T cell receptor beta chains were read from a single sample in a study of cytomegalovirus exposure and HLA in healthy donors. The method was immunoSEQ multiplex PCR; TCRdb's version includes in-frame clones alone and lacks a portion of them. The data hold approximately 120,000 clones, with just under 75% observed a single time. The sample was PBMCs. These receptors were obtained from a man aged 55 to 70 in good health and CMV-seropositive. The conserved cysteine and the conserved F or W are not part of the CDR3 here.

CDR3 protein: ASSGYLVEGAQY; V gene: TRBV28
CDR3 protein: ASKTGYIGYGYP; V gene: TRBV27
CDR3 protein: ASSSGVMNTEAF; V gene: TRBV5-1
CDR3 protein: ASSMGTGLETQY; V gene: TRBV19
CDR3 protein: ASSLGEERETQY; V gene: TRBV5-4
CDR3 protein: ASSIGQLGGNTIY; V gene: TRBV2
CDR3 protein: ASSKDRSYEQY; V gene: TRBV5-5
CDR3 protein: AWSVLRRSGDYGYT; V gene: TRBV30
CDR3 protein: ASSLGSSVDEQF; V gene: TRBV11-3
CDR3 protein: ASSSGLAADTQY; V gene: TRBV11-3
CDR3 protein: ASNQAGGPSVEQF; V gene: TRBV2
CDR3 protein: ASSAPLAGHSGANVLT; V gene: TRBV7-9
CDR3 protein: ASSLSLNTEAF; V gene: TRBV4-1
CDR3 protein: ASSLGLAASTDTQY; V gene: TRBV7-8
CDR3 protein: ASSLWFAGRNQPQH; V gene: TRBV28
CDR3 protein: ASSLAGGPNEKLF; V gene: TRBV5-1
CDR3 protein: SVEKEEYTGGYEQY; V gene: TRBV29-1
CDR3 protein: ASSPKEGRGAYEQY; V gene: TRBV6-6
CDR3 protein: ASSFGTGDGEQY; V gene: TRBV5-6
CDR3 protein: ASSLRQGQSEAF; V gene: TRBV7-8
CDR3 protein: ASSQDLGQGPEAF; V gene: TRBV14
CDR3 protein: AWSVDGLAGGKRGELF; V gene: TRBV30
CDR3 protein: AGDRGQGNQPQH; V gene: TRBV6-1
CDR3 protein: ASSVLAGLANEQF; V gene: TRBV9
CDR3 protein: ASNSFRGQDTQY; V gene: TRBV2
CDR3 protein: ASSSGQGADGYT; V gene: TRBV5-1